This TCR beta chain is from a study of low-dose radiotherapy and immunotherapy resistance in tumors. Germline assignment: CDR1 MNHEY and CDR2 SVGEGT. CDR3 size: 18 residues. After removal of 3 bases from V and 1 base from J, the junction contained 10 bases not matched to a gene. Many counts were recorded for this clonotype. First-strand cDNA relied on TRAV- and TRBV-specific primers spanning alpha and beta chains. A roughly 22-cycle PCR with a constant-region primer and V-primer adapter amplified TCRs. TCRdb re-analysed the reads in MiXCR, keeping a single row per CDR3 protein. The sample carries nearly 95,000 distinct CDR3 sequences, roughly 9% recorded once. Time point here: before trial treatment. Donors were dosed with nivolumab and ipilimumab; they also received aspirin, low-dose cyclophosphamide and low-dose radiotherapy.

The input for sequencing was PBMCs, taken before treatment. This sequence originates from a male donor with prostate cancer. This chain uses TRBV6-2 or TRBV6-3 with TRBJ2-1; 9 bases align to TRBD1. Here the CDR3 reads CASSYNLRDRVSYNEQFF. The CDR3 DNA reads TGTGCCAGCAGTTATAATTTGAGGGACAGGGTTTCCTACAATGAGCAGTTCTTC.